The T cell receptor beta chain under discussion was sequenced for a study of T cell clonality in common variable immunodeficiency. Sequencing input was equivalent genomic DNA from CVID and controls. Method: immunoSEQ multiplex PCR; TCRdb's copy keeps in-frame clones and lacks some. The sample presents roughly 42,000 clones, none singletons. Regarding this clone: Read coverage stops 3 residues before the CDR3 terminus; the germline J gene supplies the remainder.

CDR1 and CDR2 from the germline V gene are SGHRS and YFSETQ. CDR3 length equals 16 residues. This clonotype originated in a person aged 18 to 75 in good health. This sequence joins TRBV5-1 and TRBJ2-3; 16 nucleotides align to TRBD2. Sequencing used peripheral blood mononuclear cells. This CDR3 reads CASSLTGTSGRETQYF. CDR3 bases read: TGCGCCAGCAGCTTGACCGGGACTAGCGGGAGGGAGACG.